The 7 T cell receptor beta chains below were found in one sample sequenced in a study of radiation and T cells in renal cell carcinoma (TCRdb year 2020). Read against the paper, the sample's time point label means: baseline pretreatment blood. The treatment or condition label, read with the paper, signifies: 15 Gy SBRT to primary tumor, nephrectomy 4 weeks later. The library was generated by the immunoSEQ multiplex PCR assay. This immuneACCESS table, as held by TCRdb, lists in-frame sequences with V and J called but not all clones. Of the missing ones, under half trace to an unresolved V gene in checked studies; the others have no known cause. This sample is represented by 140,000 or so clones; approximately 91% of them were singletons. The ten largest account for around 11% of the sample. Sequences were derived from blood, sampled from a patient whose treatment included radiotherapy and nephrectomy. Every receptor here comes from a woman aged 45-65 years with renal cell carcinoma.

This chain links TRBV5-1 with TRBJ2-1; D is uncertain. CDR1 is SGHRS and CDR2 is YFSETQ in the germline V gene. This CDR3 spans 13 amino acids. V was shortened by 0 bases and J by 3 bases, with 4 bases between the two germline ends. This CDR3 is CASSLGVYNEQFF. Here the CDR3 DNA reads TGCGCCAGCAGCTTGGGGGTCTACAATGAGCAGTTCTTC.

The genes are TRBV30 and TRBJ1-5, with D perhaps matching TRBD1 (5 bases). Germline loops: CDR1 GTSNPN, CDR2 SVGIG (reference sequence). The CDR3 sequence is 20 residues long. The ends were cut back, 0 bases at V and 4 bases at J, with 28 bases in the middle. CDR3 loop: CAWSVRFGAGNSNRNQPQHF. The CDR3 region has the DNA TGTGCCTGGAGTGTACGATTTGGGGCAGGGAATAGTAATAGAAATCAGCCCCAGCATTTT.

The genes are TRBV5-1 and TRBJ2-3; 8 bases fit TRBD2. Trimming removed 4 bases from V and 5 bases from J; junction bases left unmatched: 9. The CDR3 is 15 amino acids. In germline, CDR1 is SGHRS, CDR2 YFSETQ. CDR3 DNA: TGCGCCAGCAGCCCGGGAGGGGGAGGGCAAGATACGCAGTATTTT. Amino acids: CASSPGGGGQDTQYF.

CDR3 residues: CASNRGTTSGANVLTF. CDR3 nucleotides: TGTGCCAGTAACAGGGGTACTACCTCTGGGGCCAACGTCCTGACTTTC. The rearrangement links TRBV19 to TRBJ2-6; TRBD1 matches 7 bases. Germline V gene sequence: CDR1 LNHDA, CDR2 SQIVND (reference sequence). This CDR3 is built from 16 residues. The V segment lost 7 bases and the J segment 0 bases; nucleotides outside the gene matches: 6.

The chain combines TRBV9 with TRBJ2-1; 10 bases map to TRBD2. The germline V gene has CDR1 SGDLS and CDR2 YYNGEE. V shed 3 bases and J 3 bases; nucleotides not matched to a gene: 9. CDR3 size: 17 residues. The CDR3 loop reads CASSAHLLAGDYNEQFF. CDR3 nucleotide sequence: TGTGCCAGCAGCGCCCACCTCCTAGCGGGGGACTACAATGAGCAGTTCTTC.

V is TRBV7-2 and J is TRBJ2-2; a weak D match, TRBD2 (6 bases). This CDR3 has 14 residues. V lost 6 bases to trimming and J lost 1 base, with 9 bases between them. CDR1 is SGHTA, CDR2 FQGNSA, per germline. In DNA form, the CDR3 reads TGTGCCAGCAGACCGGGGGTGAACACCGGGGAGCTGTTTTTT. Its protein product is CASRPGVNTGELFF.

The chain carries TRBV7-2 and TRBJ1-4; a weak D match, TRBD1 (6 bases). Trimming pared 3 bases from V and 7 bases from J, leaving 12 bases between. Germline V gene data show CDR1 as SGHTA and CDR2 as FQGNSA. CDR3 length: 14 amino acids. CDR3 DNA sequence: TGTGCCAGCAGCTTTTTACAGGGTGGTGAAAAACTGTTTTTT. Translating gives CASSFLQGGEKLFF. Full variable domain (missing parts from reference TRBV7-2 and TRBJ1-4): GAGVSQSPSNKVTEKGKDVELRCDPISGHTALYWYRQSLGQGLEFLIYFQGNSAPDKSGLPSDRFSAERTGGSVSTLTIQRTQQEDSAVYLCASSFLQGGEKLFFGSGTQLSVL.